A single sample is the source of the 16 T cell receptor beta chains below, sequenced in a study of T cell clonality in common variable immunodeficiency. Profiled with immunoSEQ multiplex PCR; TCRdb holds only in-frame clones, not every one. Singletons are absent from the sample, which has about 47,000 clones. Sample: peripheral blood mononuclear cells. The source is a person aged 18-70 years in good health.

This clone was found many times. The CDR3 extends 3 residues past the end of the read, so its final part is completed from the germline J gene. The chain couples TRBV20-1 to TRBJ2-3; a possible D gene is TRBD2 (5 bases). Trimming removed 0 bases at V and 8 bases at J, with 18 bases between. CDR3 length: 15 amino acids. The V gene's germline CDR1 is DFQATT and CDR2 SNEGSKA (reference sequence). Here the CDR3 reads CSARDALVVRGTQYF. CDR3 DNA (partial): TGCAGTGCTAGAGATGCACTAGTTGTGCGTGGTACG.

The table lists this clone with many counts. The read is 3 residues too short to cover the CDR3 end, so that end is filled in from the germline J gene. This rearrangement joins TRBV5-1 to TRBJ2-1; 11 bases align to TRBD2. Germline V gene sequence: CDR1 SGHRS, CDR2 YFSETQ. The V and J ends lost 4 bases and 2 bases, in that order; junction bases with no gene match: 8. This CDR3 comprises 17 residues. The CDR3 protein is CASSIPSSGGPYNEQFF. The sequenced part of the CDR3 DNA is TGCGCCAGCAGCATACCGTCTAGCGGGGGGCCCTACAATGAG.

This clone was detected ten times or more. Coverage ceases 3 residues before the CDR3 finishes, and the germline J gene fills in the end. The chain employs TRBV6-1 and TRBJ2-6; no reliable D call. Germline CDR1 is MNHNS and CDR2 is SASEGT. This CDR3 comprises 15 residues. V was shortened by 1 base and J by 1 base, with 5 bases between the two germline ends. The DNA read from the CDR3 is TGTGCCAGCAGTGAAGGGCAGTCTGGGGCCAACGTC. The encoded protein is CASSEGQSGANV. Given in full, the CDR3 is CASSEGQSGANVLTF.

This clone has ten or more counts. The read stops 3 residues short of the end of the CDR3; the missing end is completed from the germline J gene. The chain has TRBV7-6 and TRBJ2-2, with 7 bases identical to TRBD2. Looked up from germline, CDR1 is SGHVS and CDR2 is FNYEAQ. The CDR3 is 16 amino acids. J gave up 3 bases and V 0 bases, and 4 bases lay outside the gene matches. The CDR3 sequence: CASSLARELYTGELFF. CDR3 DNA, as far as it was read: TGTGCCAGCAGCTTAGCGCGGGAGTTGTACACCGGGGAG.

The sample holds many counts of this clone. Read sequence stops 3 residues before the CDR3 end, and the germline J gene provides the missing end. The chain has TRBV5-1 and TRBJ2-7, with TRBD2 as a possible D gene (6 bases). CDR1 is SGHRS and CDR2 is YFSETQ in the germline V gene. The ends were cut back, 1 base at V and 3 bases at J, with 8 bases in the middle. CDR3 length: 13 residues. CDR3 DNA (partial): TGCGCCAGCAGCTTGACTAGCAACTACGAG. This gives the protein CASSLTSNYE. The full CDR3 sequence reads CASSLTSNYEQYF.

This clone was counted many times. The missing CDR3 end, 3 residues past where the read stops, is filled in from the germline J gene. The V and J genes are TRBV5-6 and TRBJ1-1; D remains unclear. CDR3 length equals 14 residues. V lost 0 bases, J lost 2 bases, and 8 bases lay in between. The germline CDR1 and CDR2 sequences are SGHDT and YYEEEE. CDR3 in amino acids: CASSLDSLNTEAFF. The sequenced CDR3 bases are TGTGCCAGCAGCTTGGACAGTTTAAACACTGAA.

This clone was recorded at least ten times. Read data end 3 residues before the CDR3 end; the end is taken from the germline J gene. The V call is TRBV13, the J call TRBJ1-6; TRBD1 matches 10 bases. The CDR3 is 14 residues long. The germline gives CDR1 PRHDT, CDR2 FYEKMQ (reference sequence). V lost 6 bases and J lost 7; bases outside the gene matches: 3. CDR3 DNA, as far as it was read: TGTGCCAGCAGACGACAGGGGGCAAATTCACCC. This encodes CASRRQGANSP. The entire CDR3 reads CASRRQGANSPLHF.

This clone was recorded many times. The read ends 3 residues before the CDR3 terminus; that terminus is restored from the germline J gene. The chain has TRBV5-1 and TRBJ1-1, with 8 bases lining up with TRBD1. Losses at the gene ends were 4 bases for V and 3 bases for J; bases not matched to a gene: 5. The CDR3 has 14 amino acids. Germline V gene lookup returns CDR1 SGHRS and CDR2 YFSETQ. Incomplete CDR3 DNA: TGCGCCAGCAGCCTGACAGGGGCTTACACTGAA. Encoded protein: CASSLTGAYTE. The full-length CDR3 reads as CASSLTGAYTEAFF. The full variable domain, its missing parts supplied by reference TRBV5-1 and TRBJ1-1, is KAGVTQTPRYLIKTRGQQVTLSCSPISGHRSVSWYQQTPGQGLQFLFEYFSETQRNKGNFPGRFSGRQFSNSRSEMNVSTLELGDSALYLCASSLTGAYTEAFFGQGTRLTVV.

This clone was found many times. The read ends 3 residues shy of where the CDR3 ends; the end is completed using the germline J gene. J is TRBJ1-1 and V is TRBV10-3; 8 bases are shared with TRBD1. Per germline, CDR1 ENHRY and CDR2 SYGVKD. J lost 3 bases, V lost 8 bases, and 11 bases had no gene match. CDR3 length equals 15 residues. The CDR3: CAIGAGGASDTEAFF. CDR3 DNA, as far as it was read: TGTGCCATCGGGGCAGGGGGCGCCTCGGACACTGAA.

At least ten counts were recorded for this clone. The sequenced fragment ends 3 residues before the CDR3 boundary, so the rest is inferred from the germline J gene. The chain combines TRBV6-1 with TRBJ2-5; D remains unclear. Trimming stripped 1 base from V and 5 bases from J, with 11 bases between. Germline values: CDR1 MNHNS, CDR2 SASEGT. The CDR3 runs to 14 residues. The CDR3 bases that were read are TGTGCCAGCAGTGAAGGAGTAGAACGGGAGACC. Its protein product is CASSEGVERET. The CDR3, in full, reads CASSEGVERETQYF.

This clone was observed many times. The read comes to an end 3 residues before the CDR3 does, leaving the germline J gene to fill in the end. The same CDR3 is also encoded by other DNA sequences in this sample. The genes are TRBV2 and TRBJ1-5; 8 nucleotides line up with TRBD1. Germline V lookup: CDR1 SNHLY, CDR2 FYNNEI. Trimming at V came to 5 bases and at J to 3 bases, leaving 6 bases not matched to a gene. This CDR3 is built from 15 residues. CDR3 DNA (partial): TGTGCCAGCAGTATGGGACAGGCTCCCAATCAGCCC. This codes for CASSMGQAPNQP. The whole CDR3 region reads CASSMGQAPNQPQHF.

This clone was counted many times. CDR3 DNA, as far as it was read: TGTGCCAGCAGTTACACGGACAGGGCTAGCAATCAGCCC. Translating gives CASSYTDRASNQP. The whole CDR3 region reads CASSYTDRASNQPQHF. The V call is TRBV6-2 or TRBV6-3, the J call TRBJ1-5; 8 nucleotides agree with TRBD1. The read stops 3 residues short of the end of the CDR3; the missing end is completed from the germline J gene. The CDR3 totals 16 residues. The germline CDR1 and CDR2 sequences are MNHEY and SVGEGT. V lost 2 bases and J lost 0; bases outside the gene matches: 3.

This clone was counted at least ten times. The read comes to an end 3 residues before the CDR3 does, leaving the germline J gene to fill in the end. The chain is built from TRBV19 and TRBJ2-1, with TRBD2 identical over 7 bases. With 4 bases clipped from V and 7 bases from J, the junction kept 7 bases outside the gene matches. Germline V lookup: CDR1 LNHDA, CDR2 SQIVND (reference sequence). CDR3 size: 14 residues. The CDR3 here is CASSTGTTTNEQFF. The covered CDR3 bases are TGTGCCAGTAGTACCGGGACTACTACAAATGAG.

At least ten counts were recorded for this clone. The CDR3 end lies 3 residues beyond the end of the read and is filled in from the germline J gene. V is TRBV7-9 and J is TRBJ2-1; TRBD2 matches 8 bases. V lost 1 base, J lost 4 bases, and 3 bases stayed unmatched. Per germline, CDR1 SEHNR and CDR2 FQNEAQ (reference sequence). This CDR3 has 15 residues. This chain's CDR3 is CASSLEASGYNEQFF. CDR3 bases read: TGTGCCAGCAGCTTAGAGGCTAGCGGGTACAATGAG.

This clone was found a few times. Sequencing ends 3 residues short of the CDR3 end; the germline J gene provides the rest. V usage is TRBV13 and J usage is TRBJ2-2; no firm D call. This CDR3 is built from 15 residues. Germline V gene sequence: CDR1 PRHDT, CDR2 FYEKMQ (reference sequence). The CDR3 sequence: CASSPRPGTFSPLFF. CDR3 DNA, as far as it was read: TGTGCCAGCAGCCCGCGGCCCGGAACCTTTTCACCG.

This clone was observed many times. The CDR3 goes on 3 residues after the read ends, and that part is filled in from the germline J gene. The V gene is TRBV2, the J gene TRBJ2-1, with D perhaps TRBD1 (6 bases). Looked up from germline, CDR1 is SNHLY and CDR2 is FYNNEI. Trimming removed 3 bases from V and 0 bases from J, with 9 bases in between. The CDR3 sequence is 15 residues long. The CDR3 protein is CASSDIRGSYNEQFF. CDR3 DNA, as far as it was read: TGTGCCAGCAGTGATATCAGGGGCTCCTACAATGAG.